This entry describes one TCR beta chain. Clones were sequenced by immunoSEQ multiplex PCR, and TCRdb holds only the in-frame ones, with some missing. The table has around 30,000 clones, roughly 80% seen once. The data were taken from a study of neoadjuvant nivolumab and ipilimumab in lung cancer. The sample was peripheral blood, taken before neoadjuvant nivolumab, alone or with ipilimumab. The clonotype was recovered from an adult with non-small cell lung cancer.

CDR3 region: CASSPPGTTNNEQFF. The DNA of the CDR3 is TGTGCCAGCAGCCCACCCGGGACAACCAACAATGAGCAGTTCTTC. The chain employs TRBV13 and TRBJ2-1; D might be TRBD1 (6 bases). Germline CDR1 PRHDT, CDR2 FYEKMQ (reference sequence). V lost 5 bases and J 5 bases, leaving 16 bases between the germline ends. This CDR3 spans 15 amino acids.